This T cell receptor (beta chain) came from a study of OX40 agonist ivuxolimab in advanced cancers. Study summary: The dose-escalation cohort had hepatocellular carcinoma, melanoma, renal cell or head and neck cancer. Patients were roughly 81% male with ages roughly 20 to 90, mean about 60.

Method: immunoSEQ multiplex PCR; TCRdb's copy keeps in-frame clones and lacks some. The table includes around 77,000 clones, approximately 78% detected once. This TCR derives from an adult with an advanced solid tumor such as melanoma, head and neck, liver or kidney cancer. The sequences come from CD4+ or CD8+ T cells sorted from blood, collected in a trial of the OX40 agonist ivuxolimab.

For the CDR3, the DNA is TGTGCCAGCAGCTTAGCGTTAGGACTAGCGGGAGGCGAGACCCAGTACTTC. It specifies CASSLALGLAGGETQYF. The chain combines TRBV7-9 with TRBJ2-5, with TRBD2 matching 14 bases. Trimming cost V 0 bases and J 5 bases; bases outside gene matches: 5. The CDR3 contains 17 residues. CDR1 is SEHNR, CDR2 FQNEAQ, per germline (reference sequence).